This T cell receptor beta chain was sequenced during a study of T cells after yellow fever vaccination. Regarding the study as a whole: At less than 97% for CD4 and about 87% for CD8, most primary-vaccination clones showed up again after the booster.

Via MiXCR, TCRdb re-called the 5' RACE reads, giving one row per CDR3 protein. The data contain roughly 330,000 distinct CDR3 sequences, 6.5% to 8.5% of them singletons. This clonotype was seen a few times. The target antigen is unknown. V shed 7 bases and J shed 3 bases, with 21 bases lying between them. The CDR3 runs 16 residues. The germline CDR1 and CDR2 sequences are SGHTA and FQGNSA. The gene calls are TRBV7-2 and TRBJ2-5; a possible D gene is TRBD1 (6 bases). The receptor comes from a man aged 18 to 35 who received the YFV17D yellow fever vaccine. The sequences come from PBMCs, collected 35 to 50 days after the first yellow fever vaccination. This chain's CDR3 is CASTHPLTGFEETQYF. The CDR3 region has the DNA TGTGCCAGCACCCACCCTCTCACAGGGTTCGAAGAGACCCAGTACTTC.